This TCR beta chain stems from a study of T cell repertoires in cytomegalovirus infection. Findings and limits, study-wide: People with CMV and the relevant HLA were identified by cumulative public TCR beta family frequency. HLA-C-restricted CMV clonotypes gave the most frequent clonotype in two of eight donors.

Each CDR3 protein is one row after TCRdb ran MiXCR on the reads. The sample has about 740,000 distinct CDR3 sequences, 35% seen once. A remark on this clonotype: Its specificity is unknown.

The sequenced sample consisted of PBMCs. This receptor was obtained from a human donor in good health (CMV status not recorded). Some clones in this sample may be carry-over from other donors' samples.

The CDR3 region is CASSWATDNNEQFF. In DNA, the CDR3 is TGTGCCAGCAGCTGGGCGACAGATAACAATGAGCAGTTCTTC. The chain carries TRBV5-6 and TRBJ2-1; perhaps TRBD1 as D (5 bases). Looked up from germline, CDR1 is SGHDT and CDR2 is YYEEEE. The ends were cut back, 3 bases at V and 5 bases at J, with 12 bases in the middle. This CDR3 has 14 residues.